This T cell receptor (beta chain) was recorded in a study of cytomegalovirus exposure and HLA in healthy donors. The V gene's germline CDR1 is SGDLS and CDR2 YYNGEE. The CDR3 is 15 amino acids. V shed 3 bases and J 5 bases; nucleotides not matched to a gene: 9. Primers: 60 Vbeta forward and 13 Jbeta reverse. Sequencing used immunoSEQ multiplex PCR; TCRdb keeps in-frame clones, though not all of them. The sample has 150,000 to 200,000 clones, about 77% seen once; the top ten hold approximately 5.4%. The TCR originated in a woman aged 25-40 years in good health and CMV-seropositive. The V gene is TRBV9, the J gene TRBJ1-1; 8 nucleotides agree with TRBD1. The sequencing sample was made of PBMCs. Here the CDR3 DNA reads TGTGCCAGCAGCGAACCGGACAGGGCGAAAACTGAAGCTTTCTTT. Protein sequence: CASSEPDRAKTEAFF.